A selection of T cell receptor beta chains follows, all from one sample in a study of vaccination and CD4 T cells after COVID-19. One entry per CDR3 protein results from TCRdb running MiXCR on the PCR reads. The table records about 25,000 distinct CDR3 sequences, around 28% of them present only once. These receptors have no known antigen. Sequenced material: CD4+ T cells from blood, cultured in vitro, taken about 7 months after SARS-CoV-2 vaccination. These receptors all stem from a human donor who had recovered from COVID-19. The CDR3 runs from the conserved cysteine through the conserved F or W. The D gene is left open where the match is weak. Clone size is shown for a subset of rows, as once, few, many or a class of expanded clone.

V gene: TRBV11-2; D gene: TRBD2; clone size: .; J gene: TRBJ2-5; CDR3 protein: CASSPPLAGETQYF; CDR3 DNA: TGTGCCAGCAGCCCCCCGCTAGCGGGAGAGACCCAGTACTTC
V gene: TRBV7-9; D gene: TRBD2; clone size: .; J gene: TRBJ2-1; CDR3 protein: CASSLMRLANNEQFF; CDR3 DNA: TGTGCCAGCAGCTTGATGCGACTAGCAAACAATGAGCAGTTCTTC
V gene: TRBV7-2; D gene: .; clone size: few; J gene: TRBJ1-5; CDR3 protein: CASSSNSRQPQHF; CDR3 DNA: TGTGCCAGCAGCTCAAACAGCAGGCAGCCCCAGCATTTT
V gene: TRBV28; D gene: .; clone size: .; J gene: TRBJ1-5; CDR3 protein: CASRQGGFEAQPQHF; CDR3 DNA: TGTGCCAGCAGACAGGGAGGATTCGAGGCTCAGCCCCAGCATTTT
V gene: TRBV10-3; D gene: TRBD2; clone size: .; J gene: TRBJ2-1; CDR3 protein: CAISESGTSGVYNEQFF; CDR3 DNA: TGTGCCATCAGTGAGTCCGGGACTAGCGGGGTGTACAATGAGCAGTTCTTC
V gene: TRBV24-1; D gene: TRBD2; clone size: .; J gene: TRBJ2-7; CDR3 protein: CASRRTSGSSYEQYF; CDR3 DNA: TGTGCCAGCAGGCGGACTAGCGGGAGCTCCTACGAGCAGTACTTC
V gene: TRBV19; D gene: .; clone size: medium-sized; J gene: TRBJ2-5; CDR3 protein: CASSDMGGQTQYF; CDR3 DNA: TGTGCCAGTAGTGACATGGGTGGCCAGACCCAGTACTTC
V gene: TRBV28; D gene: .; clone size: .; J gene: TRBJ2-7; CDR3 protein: CASSSPVQSGNHYEQYF; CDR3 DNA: TGTGCCAGCAGTTCCCCTGTGCAGTCAGGCAATCACTACGAGCAGTACTTC
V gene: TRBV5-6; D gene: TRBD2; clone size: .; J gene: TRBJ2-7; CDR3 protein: CASSPLAGGRSEQYF; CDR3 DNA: TGTGCCAGCAGCCCCTTAGCGGGAGGGCGTTCCGAGCAGTACTTC
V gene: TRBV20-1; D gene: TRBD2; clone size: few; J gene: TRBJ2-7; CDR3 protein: CSASPILAGGRNYEQYF; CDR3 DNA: TGCAGTGCTAGCCCAATTCTAGCGGGAGGGCGAAACTACGAGCAGTACTTC